This T cell receptor beta chain was captured in a study of early stage breast cancer tumors. General study results and limits: Compared with adjacent normal breast, tumors showed roughly 2.5-fold denser, more clonal T cells.

On this clone itself: Its matching antigen is unknown.

Blood replicates held 0.5 ug DNA, tumor or normal breast approximately 1.5 ug, two each. Libraries were prepared by immunoSEQ multiplex PCR; TCRdb keeps only in-frame clonotypes and omits some of them. The sample yields 5,000 to 5,500 clones, under 70% seen once. CDR1 is LGHNA, CDR2 YNFKEQ, per germline. V gave up 4 bases and J gave up 0 bases, with 13 bases separating them. The CDR3 loop spans 16 amino acids. The receptor's source is a person between 55 and 69 years old with breast cancer. Sequenced material: normal breast tissue next to the tumor. The genes are TRBV4-2 and TRBJ1-3; possible D gene TRBD1, 5 bases. The CDR3 DNA follows: TGTGCCAGCAGCCCCCGGGACGGACTCTCTGGAAACACCATATATTTT. It encodes CASSPRDGLSGNTIYF.